These 26 T cell receptor beta chains were all obtained from the same sample, sequenced in a study of molecular identifiers for immune sequencing clone quantification. One entry per CDR3 protein results from TCRdb running MiXCR on the PCR reads. The sample yields about 640,000 distinct CDR3 sequences, 20% seen once. Source material: naive CD8+ T cells from blood, with Jurkat cell RNA spiked in. Subset noted: FACS-sorted CD8+CD4-CCR7+CD45RA+ naive T cells. These receptors were taken from a human donor in good health. Some libraries in this study had Jurkat cell RNA spiked in.

In this sample, this clonotype turned up many times. This chain links TRBV9 with TRBJ2-3; no firm D call. Trimming took off 4 bases at V and 4 bases at J, with 22 bases between the two ends. Germline values: CDR1 SGDLS, CDR2 YYNGEE. The CDR3 consists of 17 residues. The CDR3 protein is CASSHKPDDVGADTQYF. Here the CDR3 DNA reads TGTGCCAGCAGCCACAAACCTGACGATGTCGGCGCAGATACGCAGTATTTT.

The table lists this clonotype with many counts. The chain joins TRBV3-1 to TRBJ2-3; no firm D call. The CDR3 is made up of 15 amino acids. Germline V CDR1 and CDR2: LGHDT, YNNKEL (reference sequence). V was cut by 0 bases and J by 2 bases, with 9 bases left in between. CDR3 DNA sequence: TGTGCCAGCAGCCAAGACGGTCGGTCCACAGATACGCAGTATTTT. Its protein product is CASSQDGRSTDTQYF.

This clonotype was recorded many times. The chain couples TRBV2 to TRBJ2-3; 9 bases fit TRBD2. The CDR3 extends over 16 amino acids. Germline V gene lookup returns CDR1 SNHLY and CDR2 FYNNEI. V shed 6 bases and J 2 bases; nucleotides not matched to a gene: 9. The CDR3, as DNA: TGTGCCAGCAGGGCGGCGGGGGGGCTCGTCACAGATACGCAGTATTTT. Translated: CASRAAGGLVTDTQYF.

Many counts were recorded for this clonotype. This chain joins TRBV7-9 and TRBJ2-7; no clear D. CDR3 length equals 14 residues. In germline, CDR1 is SEHNR, CDR2 FQNEAQ (reference sequence). V was cut by 6 bases and J by 2 bases, with 14 bases left in between. The CDR3 region has the DNA TGTGCCAGCAGTCCCACATTAACACCCTACGAGCAGTACTTC. Its protein is CASSPTLTPYEQYF.

Remarks on this clonotype: This may be a read error: a much more frequent sequence differs by one nucleotide. The chain recombines TRBV9 with TRBJ2-7, with D possibly TRBD1 on 5 matching bases. Per germline, CDR1 SGDLS and CDR2 YYNGEE. The CDR3 loop spans 14 amino acids. The CDR3 DNA is TGTGCCAGCGGCGTAGGAACAGGAACCTACGAGCAGTACTTC. It specifies CASGVGTGTYEQYF.

This sequence joins TRBV27 and TRBJ2-7; unclear D gene. Germline V gives CDR1 MNHEY, CDR2 SMNVEV (reference sequence). V lost 7 bases, J lost 6 bases, and 16 bases lay in between. The CDR3 totals 13 residues. CDR3 in amino acids: CASTGPRWGEQYF. CDR3 bases: TGTGCCAGCACCGGGCCCCGGTGGGGCGAGCAGTACTTC.

This clonotype has ten or more counts. This chain uses TRBV20-1 with TRBJ2-7; D remains unclear. The CDR3 extends over 13 amino acids. CDR1 and CDR2 from the germline V gene are DFQATT and SNEGSKA (reference sequence). V was clipped by 3 bases and J by 5 bases, with 14 bases between them. The CDR3 nucleotides read TGCAGTGCTAGTATGACCCCTGGGCACGAGCAGTACTTC. Translation gives CSASMTPGHEQYF.

Note on this clonotype: One end of the junction varies from germline; a read error may be responsible. V usage is TRBV2 and J usage is TRBJ2-6; perhaps TRBD1 as D (5 bases). The CDR3 is made up of 14 amino acids. CDR1 SNHLY and CDR2 FYNNEI come from the germline V gene. The CDR3 DNA follows: TGTGCCAGCAGGCTGCACTCTGGGGCCAACGTCCAGACTTTC. Protein sequence: CASRLHSGANVQTF.

This clonotype was counted a few times. The chain has TRBV7-9 and TRBJ2-7; D unresolved. The germline V gene encodes CDR1 SEHNR and CDR2 FQNEAQ (reference sequence). The CDR3 is made up of 13 amino acids. Between the trimmed V and J ends, which lost 5 bases and 3 bases, there was a span of 11 bases. In DNA, the CDR3 is TGTGCCAGCAGCGCAGAGTTTTTCTACGAGCAGTACTTC. Translating gives CASSAEFFYEQYF.

This clonotype has ten or more counts. The chain links TRBV4-2 to TRBJ2-7, with a tentative D call TRBD1 (6 bases). V shed 1 base and J shed 4 bases, with 20 bases lying between them. This CDR3 region has 17 residues. Germline V gene lookup returns CDR1 LGHNA and CDR2 YNFKEQ. CDR3 in DNA: TGTGCCAGCAGCCAAGCTTTGGTCGGGACAACTTGGTACGAGCAGTACTTC. This translates into CASSQALVGTTWYEQYF.

This clonotype came up many times. The chain combines TRBV6-2 or TRBV6-3 with TRBJ2-7, with 7 bases lining up with TRBD2. CDR1 and CDR2 (germline): MNHEY, SVGEGT. The junction had 12 bases not matched to a gene; V was cut back by 2 bases and J by 2 bases. The CDR3 loop spans 17 amino acids. The CDR3 nucleotides read TGTGCCAGCAGTTACGGGAGAGCGGGGACGCAGACCTACGAGCAGTACTTC. Protein product: CASSYGRAGTQTYEQYF.

Regarding this clonotype: This may come from a read error, since a much larger clone is one base off. DNA of the CDR3: TGTGCCTGGAAGGAGTGGGGCAATGAGCAGTTCTTC. Translated: CAWKEWGNEQFF. J is TRBJ2-1 and V is TRBV30; D uncertain. This CDR3 region has 12 residues. The germline V gene has CDR1 GTSNPN and CDR2 SVGIG (reference sequence). V gave up 4 bases and J gave up 6 bases, with 10 bases separating them.

There are many counts of this clonotype. The rearrangement uses TRBV7-9 and TRBJ2-5, with D perhaps being TRBD1 or TRBD2 (5 bases each). The germline V and J ends were trimmed by 6 bases and 0 bases, with 14 bases remaining between them. Germline V gene lookup returns CDR1 SEHNR and CDR2 FQNEAQ (reference sequence). The CDR3 has 15 amino acids. Here the CDR3 reads CASSPSGADQETQYF. The CDR3 bases are TGTGCCAGCAGTCCTTCCGGGGCGGACCAAGAGACCCAGTACTTC.

This clonotype has a count of ten or more. The V call is TRBV20-1, the J call TRBJ2-7; no firm D call. The CDR3 loop spans 15 amino acids. Germline V gives CDR1 DFQATT, CDR2 SNEGSKA (reference sequence). V lost 0 bases and J lost 7, with 19 bases in between. The CDR3 DNA reads as TGCAGTGCTAGAGATCGCGCCTACTCACTGGTGGAGCAGTACTTC. Translating it yields CSARDRAYSLVEQYF.

The chain couples TRBV12-3 or TRBV12-4 to TRBJ1-5; D is uncertain. V lost 5 bases and J 6 bases, leaving 8 bases between the germline ends. This CDR3 has 12 amino acids. Here the CDR3 reads CASSQESQPQHF. The DNA for the CDR3 is TGTGCCAGCAGTCAGGAAAGTCAGCCCCAGCATTTT.

This clonotype has at least ten counts. The chain combines TRBV13 with TRBJ1-1; D is undetermined. The germline V and J ends were trimmed by 0 bases and 5 bases, with 13 bases remaining between them. CDR1 and CDR2 from the germline V gene are PRHDT and FYEKMQ (reference sequence). The CDR3 is made up of 15 amino acids. In nucleotides, the CDR3 is TGTGCCAGCAGCTTAGGCGCAGAACATCGGACTGAAGCTTTCTTT. Protein: CASSLGAEHRTEAFF.

As for this clonotype: A read error is possible here, since a much larger clone lies one base away. This chain connects TRBV7-9 to TRBJ2-3; 8 bases are shared with TRBD2. Looked up from germline, CDR1 is SEHNR and CDR2 is FQNEAQ (reference sequence). CDR3 size: 17 residues. This CDR3 reads CASSPPDERGLTDTRYF. DNA for the CDR3: TGTGCCAGCAGCCCACCCGACGAGCGGGGGCTCACAGATACGCGGTATTTT. The full variable domain, with the rest looked up from reference TRBV7-9 and TRBJ2-3, is DTGVSQNPRHKITKRGQNVTFRCDPISEHNRLYWYRQTLGQGPEFLTYFQNEAQLEKSRLLSDRFSAERPKGSFSTLEIQRTEQGDSAMYLCASSPPDERGLTDTRYFGPGTRLTVL.

This clonotype was counted ten times or more. The rearrangement uses TRBV20-1 and TRBJ2-3, with 14 bases fitting TRBD2. The V gene end was trimmed by 2 bases and the J gene end by 1 base; junction bases not matched to a gene: 14. Germline lookup yields CDR1 DFQATT and CDR2 SNEGSKA (reference sequence). This CDR3 spans 20 amino acids. The CDR3 sequence is CSARWGTSGSKSTGTDTQYF. The CDR3 region has the DNA TGCAGTGCTAGATGGGGGACTAGCGGGAGCAAGTCGACTGGCACAGATACGCAGTATTTT.

There are many counts of this clonotype. This chain uses TRBV6-2 or TRBV6-3 with TRBJ2-7, with D possibly being TRBD1 (5 bases). This CDR3 is built from 12 residues. Germline CDR1 reads MNHEY; CDR2 reads SVGEGT. Deletions cut 2 bases from V and 6 bases from J, with 8 bases between. The CDR3 loop is CASSYGAIEQYF. The CDR3 region has the DNA TGTGCCAGCAGTTACGGGGCAATCGAGCAGTACTTC.

There are many counts of this clonotype. The chain carries TRBV19 and TRBJ2-3; 9 bases fit TRBD1. This CDR3 region has 13 residues. CDR1 is LNHDA, CDR2 SQIVND, per germline (reference sequence). Unmatched junction bases numbered 5, after V lost 6 bases and J lost 7 bases. Written as DNA, the CDR3 is TGTGCCAGTAGCTTACAGGGGGCAAATACGCAGTATTTT. Its protein product is CASSLQGANTQYF.

This clonotype was observed many times. The chain couples TRBV11-2 to TRBJ2-7; no clear D gene. This CDR3 contains 14 residues. Between the trimmed V and J ends, which lost 3 bases and 2 bases, there was a span of 11 bases. The germline V gene has CDR1 SGHAT and CDR2 FQNNGV. The CDR3 coding sequence is TGTGCCAGCAGCTTGTTAACGGGCACCTACGAGCAGTACTTC. As protein: CASSLLTGTYEQYF.

This clonotype was seen at least ten times. The J gene is TRBJ2-1, the V gene TRBV24-1, with D possibly being TRBD1 or TRBD2 (5 bases each). Germline V gene data show CDR1 as KGHDR and CDR2 as SFDVKD. The CDR3 extends over 11 amino acids. The V gene lost 5 bases and the J gene lost 9 bases, with 7 bases spanning the gap. CDR3 loop: CATSGGFEQFF. In DNA, the CDR3 is TGTGCCACCAGTGGGGGGTTTGAGCAGTTCTTC.

This clonotype has ten or more counts. This chain links TRBV4-3 with TRBJ1-1, with D unresolved. Germline CDR1 LGHNA, CDR2 YSLEER. The length of the CDR3 is 12 residues. V lost 0 bases and J 4 bases, leaving 3 bases between the germline ends. The CDR3 DNA is TGCGCCAGCAGCCAAGATGGCACTGAAGCTTTCTTT. Its protein product is CASSQDGTEAFF.

This clonotype occurred many times. The chain couples TRBV2 to TRBJ2-3; the D gene could be TRBD1 or TRBD2 (6 bases each). The germline V gene has CDR1 SNHLY and CDR2 FYNNEI. V lost 3 bases and J 2 bases, leaving 12 bases between the germline ends. The CDR3 totals 15 residues. The CDR3 loop reads CASSDPGALTDTQYF. CDR3 DNA sequence: TGTGCCAGCAGTGACCCGGGGGCCCTCACAGATACGCAGTATTTT.

The table lists this clonotype with many counts. This chain uses TRBV20-1 with TRBJ2-7; possibly TRBD1 for D (5 bases). V dropped 6 bases and J dropped 4 bases, with 16 bases sitting between them. Germline V gene lookup returns CDR1 DFQATT and CDR2 SNEGSKA (reference sequence). The CDR3 sequence is 13 residues long. The CDR3 DNA sequence: TGCAGTGCCCGACCAACAGGAGAATACGAGCAGTACTTC. It translates to CSARPTGEYEQYF.

This clonotype was counted many times. The chain joins TRBV6-2 or TRBV6-3 to TRBJ2-7, with a weak D call TRBD2 (5 bases). The germline gives CDR1 MNHEY, CDR2 SVGEGT. This CDR3 is built from 13 residues. V lost 0 bases and J lost 6, with 9 bases in between. The CDR3 DNA is TGTGCCAGCAGTTACTCAGAGGGAAGCGAGCAGTACTTC. Its translation: CASSYSEGSEQYF.